What follows is one T cell receptor (beta chain) and its context. Antigen unknown. Assay: immunoSEQ multiplex PCR; the TCRdb copy retains only in-frame clones and omits some. Of 100,000 or so clones detected, about 90% appear once; the ten largest clones hold 5% to 6.5%. CDR1 is SEHNR and CDR2 is FQNEAQ in the germline V gene (reference sequence). The germline V and J ends were trimmed by 5 bases and 5 bases, with 18 bases remaining between them. The CDR3 sequence is 15 residues long. The data were obtained in a study of identifying expanded T cells in peripheral blood. The study's findings and limits: Differentially abundant clones: around 1.2 between replicates, around 17 at two to three weeks, less than 20 at four.

Source material: blood. V is TRBV7-9 and J is TRBJ1-1; a possible D gene is TRBD1 (6 bases). This TCR was recovered from a person between 18 and 75 years old in good health. CDR3 DNA sequence: TGTGCCAGCAGCCTCCCGGGACAAGCCCAAACTGAAGCTTTCTTT. Protein product: CASSLPGQAQTEAFF.